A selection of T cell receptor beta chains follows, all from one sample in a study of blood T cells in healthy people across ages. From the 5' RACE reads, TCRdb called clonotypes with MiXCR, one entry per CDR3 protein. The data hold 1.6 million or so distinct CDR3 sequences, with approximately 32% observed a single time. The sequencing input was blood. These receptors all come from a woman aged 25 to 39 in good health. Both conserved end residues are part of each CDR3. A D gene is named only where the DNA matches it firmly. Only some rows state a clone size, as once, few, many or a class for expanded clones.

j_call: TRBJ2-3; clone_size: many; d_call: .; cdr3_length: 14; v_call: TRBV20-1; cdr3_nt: TGCAGTGTGGGGATTAGGGGAGGCACAGATACGCAGTATTTT; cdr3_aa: CSVGIRGGTDTQYF
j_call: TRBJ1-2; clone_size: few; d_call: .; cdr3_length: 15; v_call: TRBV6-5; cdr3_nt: TGTGCCAGCAGTTACACCGACAGCGCGGGCTATGGCTACACCTTC; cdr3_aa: CASSYTDSAGYGYTF
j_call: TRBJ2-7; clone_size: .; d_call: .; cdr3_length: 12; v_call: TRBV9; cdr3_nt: TGTGCCAGCAGCGTACAGAGAGGCGAGCAGTACTTC; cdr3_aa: CASSVQRGEQYF
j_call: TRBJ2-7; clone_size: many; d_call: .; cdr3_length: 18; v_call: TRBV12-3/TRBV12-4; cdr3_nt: TGTGCCAGCAGTCCGTTTGGGAACTCACTATATACCTCCTACGAGCAGTACTTC; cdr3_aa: CASSPFGNSLYTSYEQYF
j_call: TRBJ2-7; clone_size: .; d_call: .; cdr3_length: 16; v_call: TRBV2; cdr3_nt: TGTGCCAGCAGTGATTTTCCCCTCTACTTGGACTACGAGCAGTACTTC; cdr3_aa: CASSDFPLYLDYEQYF
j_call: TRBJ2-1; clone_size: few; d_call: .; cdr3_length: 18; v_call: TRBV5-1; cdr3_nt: TGCGCCAGCAGCCCCTTTGGGGCGGGAAAAGGCCCCTACAATGAGCAGTTCTTC; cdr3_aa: CASSPFGAGKGPYNEQFF
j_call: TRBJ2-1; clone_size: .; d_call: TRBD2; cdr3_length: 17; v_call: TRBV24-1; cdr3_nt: TGTGCCACCAGTCTCAGCGGGAGGGCCGTCACTAGGCCTGAGCAGTTCTTC; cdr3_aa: CATSLSGRAVTRPEQFF
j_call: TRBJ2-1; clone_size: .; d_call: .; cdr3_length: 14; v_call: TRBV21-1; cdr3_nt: TGTGCCAGCAGCAAGCTAGCGGCCTACAATGAGCAGTTCTTC; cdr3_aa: CASSKLAAYNEQFF
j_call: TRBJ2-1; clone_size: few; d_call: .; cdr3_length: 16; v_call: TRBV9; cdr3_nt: TGTGCCAGCAGCTATAGTGGCCTCTTACGGCTCAATGAGCAGTTCTTC; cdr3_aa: CASSYSGLLRLNEQFF
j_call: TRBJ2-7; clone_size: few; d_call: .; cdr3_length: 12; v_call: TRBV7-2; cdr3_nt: TGTGCCAGCAGCAGATGGGACAACGAGCAGTACTTC; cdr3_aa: CASSRWDNEQYF
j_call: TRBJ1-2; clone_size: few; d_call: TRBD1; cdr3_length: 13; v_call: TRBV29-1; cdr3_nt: TGCAGCGCGGGGCCTGACAGGGAGGTTGGCTACACCTTC; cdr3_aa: CSAGPDREVGYTF
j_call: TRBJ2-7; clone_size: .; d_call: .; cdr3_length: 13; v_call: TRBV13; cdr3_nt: TGTGCCAGCAGCGCGCAAACTCCCTACGAGCAGTACTTC; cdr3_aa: CASSAQTPYEQYF
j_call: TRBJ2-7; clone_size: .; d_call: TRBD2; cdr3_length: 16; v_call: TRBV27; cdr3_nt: TGTGCCAGCAGTTTCACTAGCGGGAGTGCCTCCTACGAGCAGTACTTC; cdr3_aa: CASSFTSGSASYEQYF
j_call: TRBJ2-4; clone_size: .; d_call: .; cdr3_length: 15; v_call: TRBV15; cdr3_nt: TGTGCCACCAGGGAGAAGGAGGCAGCCAAAAACATTCAGTACTTC; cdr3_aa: CATREKEAAKNIQYF
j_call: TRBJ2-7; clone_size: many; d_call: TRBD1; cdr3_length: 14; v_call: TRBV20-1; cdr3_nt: TGCAGTGCTCGGACAGGGGCCGCGAGTGACGAGCAGTACTTC; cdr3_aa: CSARTGAASDEQYF
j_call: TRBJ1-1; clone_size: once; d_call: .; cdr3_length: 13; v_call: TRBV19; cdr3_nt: TGCGCCAGTAGTAAAACGGGCTGGGCTGAAGCTTTCTTT; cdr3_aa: CASSKTGWAEAFF
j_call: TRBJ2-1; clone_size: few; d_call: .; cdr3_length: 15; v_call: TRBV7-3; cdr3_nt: TGTGCCAGCAGCTTAAATCCGGGTTCCTACAATGAGCAGTTCTTC; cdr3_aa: CASSLNPGSYNEQFF
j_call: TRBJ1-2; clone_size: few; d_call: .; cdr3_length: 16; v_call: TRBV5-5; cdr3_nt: TGTGCCAGCAGCTTGAGGGGTTCAGGTTTTAACTATGGCTACACCTTC; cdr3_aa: CASSLRGSGFNYGYTF
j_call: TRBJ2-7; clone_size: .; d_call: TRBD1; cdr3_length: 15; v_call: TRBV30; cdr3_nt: TGTGCCTGTCCAATGATGGAGACAGGGGGCTACGAGCAGTACTTC; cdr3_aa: CACPMMETGGYEQYF
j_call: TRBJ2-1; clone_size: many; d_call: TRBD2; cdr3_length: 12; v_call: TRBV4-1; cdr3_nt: TGCGCCAGCAGCCAAGTGACTAGCAAGCAGTTCTTC; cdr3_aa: CASSQVTSKQFF
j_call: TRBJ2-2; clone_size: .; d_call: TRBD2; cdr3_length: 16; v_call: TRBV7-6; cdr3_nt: TGTGCCAGCAGCTCCTCCGGGACTAGCGGGAGGGGGGAGCTGTTTTTT; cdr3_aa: CASSSSGTSGRGELFF
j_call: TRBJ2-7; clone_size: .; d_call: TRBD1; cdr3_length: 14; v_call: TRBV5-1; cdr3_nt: TGCGCCAGCAGCTTGCGGACAGGGGGCCACGAGCAGTACTTC; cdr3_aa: CASSLRTGGHEQYF
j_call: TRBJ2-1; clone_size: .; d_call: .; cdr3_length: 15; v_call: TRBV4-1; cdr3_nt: TGCGCCAGCAGCCCAGGACTTACCGCCCACAATGAGCAGTTCTTC; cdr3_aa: CASSPGLTAHNEQFF
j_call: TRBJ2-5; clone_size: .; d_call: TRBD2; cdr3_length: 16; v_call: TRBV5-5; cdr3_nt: TGTGCCAGCAGCCGCCAACCAAGTAGCGGGGAGGAGACCCAGTACTTC; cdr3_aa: CASSRQPSSGEETQYF
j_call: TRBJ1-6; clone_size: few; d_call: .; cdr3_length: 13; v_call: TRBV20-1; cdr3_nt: TGCAGTGCAATTCGGCAGGGAGATTCACCCCTCCACTTT; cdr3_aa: CSAIRQGDSPLHF
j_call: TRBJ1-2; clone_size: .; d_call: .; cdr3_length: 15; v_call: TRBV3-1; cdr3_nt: TGTGCCAGCAGCCAAGATTCGGTCAGGGGTTTCGGCTACACCTTC; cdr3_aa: CASSQDSVRGFGYTF
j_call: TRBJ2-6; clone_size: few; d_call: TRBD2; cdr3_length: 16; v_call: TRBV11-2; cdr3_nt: TGTGCCAGCAGCGCCGGACTAGTCTGGATCCGCAACGTCCTGACTTTC; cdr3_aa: CASSAGLVWIRNVLTF
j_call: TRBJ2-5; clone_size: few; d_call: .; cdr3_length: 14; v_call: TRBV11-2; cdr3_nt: TGTGCCAGCAGCTTAGATGCCGGGGATGAGACCCAGTACTTC; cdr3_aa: CASSLDAGDETQYF
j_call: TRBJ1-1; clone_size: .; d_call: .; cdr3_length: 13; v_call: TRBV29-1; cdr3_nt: TGCAGCGTCAAGAGATCCATTGACACTGAAGCTTTCTTT; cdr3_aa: CSVKRSIDTEAFF
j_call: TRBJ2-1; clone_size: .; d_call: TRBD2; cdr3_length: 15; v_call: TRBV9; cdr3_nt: TGTGCCAGCAGCGTAGACGGGAGGGCCCCCAATGAGCGGTTCTTC; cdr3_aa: CASSVDGRAPNERFF
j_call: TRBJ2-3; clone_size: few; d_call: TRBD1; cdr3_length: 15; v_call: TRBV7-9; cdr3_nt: TGTGCCAGCAGCTCAGGGACAGGGGAAGAGAACACGCAGTATTTT; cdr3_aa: CASSSGTGEENTQYF
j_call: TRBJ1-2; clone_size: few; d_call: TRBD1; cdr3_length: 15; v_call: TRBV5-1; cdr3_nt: TGCGCCAGCAGCTTGGTAGGGACAGGGGGCGACGGCTACACCTTC; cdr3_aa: CASSLVGTGGDGYTF
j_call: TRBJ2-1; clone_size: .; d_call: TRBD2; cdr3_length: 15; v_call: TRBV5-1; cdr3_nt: TGCGCCAGCAGCTTGGACCTAGCGGGGGGGGCCGAGCAGTTCTTC; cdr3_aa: CASSLDLAGGAEQFF
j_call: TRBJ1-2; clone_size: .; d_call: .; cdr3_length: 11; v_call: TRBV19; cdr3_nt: TGTGCCAGTAGTAAGAACAACTTCTACACCTTC; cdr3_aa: CASSKNNFYTF
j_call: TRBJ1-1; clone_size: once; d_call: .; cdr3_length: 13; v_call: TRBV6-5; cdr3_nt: TGTGCCAGCAGTTCGAGGTTAGGCCATGAAGCTTTCTTT; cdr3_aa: CASSSRLGHEAFF
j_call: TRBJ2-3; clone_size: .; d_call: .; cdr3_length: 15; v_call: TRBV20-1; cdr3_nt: TGCAGTGGGACGGTTGGGGGCATTAGCACAGGTACGCAGTATTTT; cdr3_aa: CSGTVGGISTGTQYF